This record concerns one TCR beta chain sequence. This entry comes from a study of blood T cell repertoires in COVID-19. Overall study context: Collection of acute and convalescent COVID-19 samples took place in the United States, Italy and Spain. The analysed material was cDNA or gDNA that came from T cells, B-cell-depleted T cells, or PBMCs.

CDR1 SNHLY and CDR2 FYNNEI come from the germline V gene. V was trimmed by 10 bases and J by 4 bases, leaving 13 bases between them. This CDR3 contains 12 residues. Original processing methods: Estimates of nucleated cell counts were drawn from the amplification of reference gene primers. Generated by immunoSEQ multiplex PCR, the TCRdb table keeps only in-frame clones and is missing some. The V and J calls and the clone size are those of that table, but D and trimming were determined from the DNA. The sample has 70,000 to 95,000 clones, 75% to 95% seen once. The clonotype comes from a woman between 50 and 59 years old in a cohort sampled during active COVID-19. This rearrangement joins TRBV2 to TRBJ1-2, with D hard to call. Specimen: peripheral blood. CDR3 amino acids: CATENLIYGYTF. The CDR3 bases are TGTGCCACCGAAAACCTAATCTATGGCTACACCTTC.